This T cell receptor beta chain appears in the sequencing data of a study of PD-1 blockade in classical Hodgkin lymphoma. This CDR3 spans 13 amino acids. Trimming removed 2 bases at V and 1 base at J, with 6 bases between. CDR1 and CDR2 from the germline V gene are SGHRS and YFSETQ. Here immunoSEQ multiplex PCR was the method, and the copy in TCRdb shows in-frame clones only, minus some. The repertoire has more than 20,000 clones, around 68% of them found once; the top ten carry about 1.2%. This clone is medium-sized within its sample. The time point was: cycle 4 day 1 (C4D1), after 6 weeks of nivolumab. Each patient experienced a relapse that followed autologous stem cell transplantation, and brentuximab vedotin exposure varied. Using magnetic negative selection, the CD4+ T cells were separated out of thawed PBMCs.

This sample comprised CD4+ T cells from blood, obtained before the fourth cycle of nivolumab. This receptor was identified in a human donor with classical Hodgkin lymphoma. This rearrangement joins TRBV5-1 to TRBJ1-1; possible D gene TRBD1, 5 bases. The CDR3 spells CASSFGQNTEAFF. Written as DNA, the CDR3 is TGCGCCAGCAGCTTCGGACAGAACACTGAAGCTTTCTTT.